This T cell receptor beta chain was obtained from a study of cytomegalovirus exposure and HLA in healthy donors. Whole-study findings and limits: Presence/absence comparisons presumed near-even sequencing depth among donors. Listed as cytomegalovirus-associated were 150 or so TCR beta chains. Available immune exposure information was restricted to CMV serostatus only.

In the case of this clone: The antigen remains unidentified.

Use of 60 Vbeta and 13 Jbeta primers characterized the PCR. The repertoire was sequenced with immunoSEQ multiplex PCR; TCRdb's copy has only in-frame clones and lacks some. This sample has approximately 160,000 clones, with around 79% found just once. The sequencing sample was made of PBMCs. The receptor was isolated from a man between 25 and 39 years old in good health and CMV-seropositive.

The CDR3 bases are TGTGCCAGCAGTGTGGCAGCGGGAGGGTACGAGCAGTACTTC. Protein sequence: CASSVAAGGYEQYF. The chain joins TRBV6-4 to TRBJ2-7; TRBD2 agrees at 10 bases. The germline gives CDR1 MRHNA, CDR2 SNTAGT. V lost 4 bases, J lost 4 bases, and 4 bases stayed unmatched. CDR3 length equals 14 residues.